This is a list of T cell receptor beta chains from one sample in a study of blood T cells in healthy people across ages. Each CDR3 protein gets one entry after TCRdb re-called the 5' RACE reads with MiXCR. The sample lists approximately 800,000 distinct CDR3 sequences; around three fifths were seen once. What was sequenced was blood. The receptors were sampled from a man between 35 and 55 years old in good health. The CDR3 runs from the conserved cysteine through the conserved F or W.

V gene: TRBV28; J gene: TRBJ2-7; CDR3 protein: CASSILAGVSYEQYF
V gene: TRBV5-1; J gene: TRBJ1-1; CDR3 protein: CASSLGQQREAFF
V gene: TRBV4-2; J gene: TRBJ2-1; CDR3 protein: CASSQDPLAVSYNEQFF
V gene: TRBV7-8; J gene: TRBJ1-2; CDR3 protein: CASRDGPRGGYTF
V gene: TRBV2; J gene: TRBJ2-5; CDR3 protein: CASSGLTHQETQYF
V gene: TRBV12-3/TRBV12-4; J gene: TRBJ2-3; CDR3 protein: CASRQGTSGGGDTQYF
V gene: TRBV29-1; J gene: .; CDR3 protein: CSVLLAGVGEQYF
V gene: TRBV7-2; J gene: TRBJ1-5; CDR3 protein: CASSLSSPSPPQHF
V gene: TRBV28; J gene: TRBJ2-5; CDR3 protein: CASRPTGHQETQYF
V gene: TRBV29-1; J gene: TRBJ2-7; CDR3 protein: CSVEAQGKRQYF
V gene: TRBV7-2; J gene: TRBJ2-7; CDR3 protein: CASSATRVAEQYF
V gene: TRBV10-2; J gene: .; CDR3 protein: CASSEWRSGVYNEQYF
V gene: TRBV5-1; J gene: TRBJ2-3; CDR3 protein: CASSSRTSGTRSGFTDTQYF
V gene: TRBV7-2; J gene: .; CDR3 protein: CASSLDGGGVPYEQYF
V gene: TRBV13; J gene: TRBJ2-7; CDR3 protein: CASSAMGQGGDEQYF
V gene: TRBV9; J gene: TRBJ1-1; CDR3 protein: CTSSVGAGGFCEAFF
V gene: TRBV4-3; J gene: .; CDR3 protein: CASSQGVRRYEQYF
V gene: TRBV20-1; J gene: TRBJ2-1; CDR3 protein: CSAADPSGSYNEQFF
V gene: TRBV7-3; J gene: TRBJ1-5; CDR3 protein: CASRPPRGSTNRGNQPQHF
V gene: TRBV7-2; J gene: .; CDR3 protein: CASSLDRLAGVHEQYF
V gene: TRBV18; J gene: TRBJ1-1; CDR3 protein: CASSQQDRIQNTEAFF
V gene: TRBV21-1; J gene: TRBJ2-7; CDR3 protein: CASSKGGALVCEQYF
V gene: TRBV20-1; J gene: TRBJ2-7; CDR3 protein: CSANGLAGGYEQYF
V gene: TRBV9; J gene: TRBJ2-1; CDR3 protein: CASSPSGTEGNEQFF
V gene: TRBV15; J gene: TRBJ1-2; CDR3 protein: CATSHGVLRRTNSYGYTF
V gene: TRBV7-3; J gene: TRBJ2-7; CDR3 protein: CASGSGHSYEQYF
V gene: TRBV7-2; J gene: TRBJ2-3; CDR3 protein: CASSLGPAGVTDTQYF
V gene: TRBV7-2; J gene: TRBJ2-7; CDR3 protein: CASSPVGRTYEQYF
V gene: TRBV20-1; J gene: TRBJ2-4; CDR3 protein: CSANLGQGPPLMNIQYF
V gene: TRBV28; J gene: TRBJ2-1; CDR3 protein: CASSDLAEGYNEQFF
V gene: TRBV13; J gene: TRBJ2-3; CDR3 protein: CASSLAPRKLAGFTDTQYF
V gene: TRBV6-2/TRBV6-3; J gene: TRBJ1-2; CDR3 protein: CASSSRAGTGPANYGYTF
V gene: TRBV5-1; J gene: TRBJ2-3; CDR3 protein: CASSDGYITDTQYF
V gene: TRBV10-3; J gene: TRBJ1-1; CDR3 protein: CATTGAGNTEAFF
V gene: TRBV7-8; J gene: TRBJ1-5; CDR3 protein: CASSLRKLGSNQPQHF
V gene: TRBV28; J gene: TRBJ2-6; CDR3 protein: CASSLGTSGANVLTF
V gene: TRBV6-1; J gene: TRBJ1-5; CDR3 protein: CASGDAGIKGQPQHF
V gene: TRBV4-2; J gene: TRBJ1-2; CDR3 protein: CASSQDDKGYTF
V gene: TRBV7-2; J gene: TRBJ2-7; CDR3 protein: CASSSGRGQGPYEQYF